The 32 T cell receptor beta chains in this list originate from one sample, sequenced in a study of cytomegalovirus exposure and HLA in healthy donors. 60 Vbeta and 13 Jbeta primers were used in PCR. Sequencing was performed with immunoSEQ multiplex PCR; in TCRdb, only in-frame clones are kept and a portion is missing. The table has some 180,000 clones, 82% seen once. Material: PBMCs. The receptors derive from a man aged 40-50 years in good health and CMV-seronegative.

This chain links TRBV5-1 with TRBJ2-7, with TRBD1 identical over 12 bases. J lost 3 bases, V lost 3 bases, and 7 bases had no gene match. Per germline, CDR1 SGHRS and CDR2 YFSETQ. The CDR3 loop spans 16 amino acids. CDR3 region: CASSSRGDRGLYEQYF. The CDR3 DNA sequence: TGCGCCAGCAGCTCGCGGGGGGACAGGGGGCTCTACGAGCAGTACTTC.

V and J are TRBV9 and TRBJ1-6; possibly TRBD1 for D (6 bases). Germline V CDR1 and CDR2: SGDLS, YYNGEE. This CDR3 is built from 14 residues. With 3 bases removed from V and 2 bases from J, the gap between germline ends came to 6 bases. CDR3 sequence reads: CASSAGAYNSPLHF. The CDR3 DNA reads as TGTGCCAGCAGCGCAGGGGCCTATAATTCACCCCTCCACTTT.

The rearrangement links TRBV6-1 to TRBJ2-2; maybe TRBD1 (5 bases). CDR1 is MNHNS, CDR2 SASEGT, per germline. The germline V and J ends were trimmed by 5 bases and 4 bases, with 8 bases remaining between them. This CDR3 contains 13 residues. CDR3 amino acids: CASSYDSTGELFF. DNA of the CDR3: TGTGCCAGCAGTTATGACAGCACCGGGGAGCTGTTTTTT.

In this sample, this clone turned up once. The V call is TRBV5-1, the J call TRBJ1-1, with TRBD1 matching over 9 bases. CDR3 length: 15 amino acids. J gave up 4 bases and V 3 bases, and 7 bases lay outside the gene matches. Germline V gives CDR1 SGHRS, CDR2 YFSETQ. CDR3 in DNA: TGCGCCAGCAGCTCCACAGGGGGCGCTTCCACTGAAGCTTTCTTT. Translating it yields CASSSTGGASTEAFF.

This clone was recorded once. The chain carries TRBV5-1 and TRBJ2-3; 14 bases are a match to TRBD2. Trimming at V came to 0 bases and at J to 4 bases, leaving 4 bases not matched to a gene. The CDR3 is 17 amino acids. Germline assignment: CDR1 SGHRS and CDR2 YFSETQ. The CDR3 DNA reads as TGCGCCAGCAGCTTGGAAGGGACTAGCGGGAGCGCAGATACGCAGTATTTT. This encodes CASSLEGTSGSADTQYF.

CDR3 residues: CASSSQSGIAGVDTQYF. CDR3 nucleotide sequence: TGTGCCAGCAGCTCCCAATCCGGGATAGCGGGAGTAGATACGCAGTATTTT. The V gene is TRBV7-2, the J gene TRBJ2-3, with TRBD2 matching over 9 bases. CDR1 SGHTA and CDR2 FQGNSA come from the germline V gene. J gave up 5 bases and V 4 bases, and 13 bases lay outside the gene matches. The CDR3 runs 17 residues.

The CDR3 region is CASSPRGRDNEQFF. Written as DNA, the CDR3 is TGTGCCAGCTCACCAAGGGGAAGAGATAATGAGCAGTTCTTC. This chain joins TRBV18 and TRBJ2-1; D is possibly TRBD1 (5 bases). This CDR3 spans 14 amino acids. Germline CDR1 reads KGHSH; CDR2 reads LQKENI. V gave up 2 bases and J gave up 7 bases, with 12 bases separating them.

The J gene is TRBJ2-2, the V gene TRBV7-3; maybe TRBD2 (6 bases). The V end lost 1 base, the J end lost 2 bases, and 8 bases lay between the germline ends. This CDR3 has 15 amino acids. The germline CDR1 and CDR2 sequences are SGHTA and FQGTGA. In nucleotides, the CDR3 is TGTGCCAGCAGCTTAATCGGGGGTAACACCGGGGAGCTGTTTTTT. Amino acids: CASSLIGGNTGELFF.

This clone was observed a single time. The J gene is TRBJ1-4, the V gene TRBV7-9, with a possible D match to TRBD1 (6 bases). Germline V gene lookup returns CDR1 SEHNR and CDR2 FQNEAQ (reference sequence). V lost 5 bases and J lost 12, with 13 bases in between. The CDR3 runs to 12 residues. CDR3 residues: CASSPGALELFF. DNA for the CDR3: TGTGCCAGCAGCCCAGGGGCCCTCGAACTGTTTTTT. Based on the CDR3 plus reference TRBV7-9 and TRBJ1-4, the full variable domain is DTGVSQNPRHKITKRGQNVTFRCDPISEHNRLYWYRQTLGQGPEFLTYFQNEAQLEKSRLLSDRFSAERPKGSFSTLEIQRTEQGDSAMYLCASSPGALELFFGSGTQLSVL.

The J gene is TRBJ2-4, the V gene TRBV19, with D perhaps TRBD1 (6 bases). Trimming took 7 bases from V and 6 from J, leaving 28 bases between them. The CDR3 length is 18 residues. Germline CDR1 is LNHDA and CDR2 is SQIVND (reference sequence). The CDR3 sequence is CASKDAQQGGVGGNIQYF. DNA of the CDR3: TGTGCCAGTAAAGACGCGCAACAGGGCGGCGTAGGGGGAAACATTCAGTACTTC.

V gene TRBV7-8 combines with J gene TRBJ1-5, with 10 bases fitting TRBD1. This CDR3 comprises 17 residues. Germline loops: CDR1 SGHVS, CDR2 FQNEAQ. Trimming took 2 bases from V and 3 from J; bases not matched to a gene: 7. The CDR3 loop is CASSLRGQGTPNQPQHF. The CDR3 nucleotides are TGTGCCAGCAGCTTAAGGGGACAGGGGACCCCCAATCAGCCCCAGCATTTT.

The V and J genes are TRBV27 and TRBJ1-2, with D perhaps matching TRBD1 (5 bases). Germline V CDR1 and CDR2: MNHEY, SMNVEV (reference sequence). The CDR3 covers 14 residues. Deletions cut 8 bases from V and 8 bases from J, with 21 bases between. The CDR3 region has the DNA TGTGCCAGCGCTGTCGGAAGATTTCCAGGGGGCTACACCTTC. Its translation: CASAVGRFPGGYTF.

J is TRBJ2-1 and V is TRBV6-5; the match to TRBD1 covers 8 bases. The CDR3 is made up of 15 amino acids. CDR1 and CDR2 (germline): MNHEY, SVGAGI. Losses at the gene ends were 5 bases for V and 8 bases for J; bases not matched to a gene: 11. CDR3 nucleotides: TGTGCCAGCAGTCCAGGGGGCAAACTAGGCCATGAGCAGTTCTTC. It translates to CASSPGGKLGHEQFF.

This chain uses TRBV9 with TRBJ2-1, with TRBD1 matching 7 bases. Trimming at V came to 4 bases and at J to 8 bases, leaving 18 bases not matched to a gene. The CDR3 runs to 17 residues. The germline V gene encodes CDR1 SGDLS and CDR2 YYNGEE. Here the CDR3 DNA reads TGTGCCAGCAGCCCTAGGGGGCGGGCCCCGGATGACGATGAGCAGTTCTTC. Protein sequence: CASSPRGRAPDDDEQFF.

The chain links TRBV19 to TRBJ2-5, with TRBD1 matching 7 bases. After removal of 4 bases from V and 2 bases from J, the junction contained 4 bases not matched to a gene. The length of the CDR3 is 14 residues. CDR1 LNHDA and CDR2 SQIVND come from the germline V gene (reference sequence). The CDR3 DNA reads as TGTGCCAGTAGTACCGGGACAGCACAAGAGACCCAGTACTTC. This codes for CASSTGTAQETQYF.

This clone has just one count. The chain recombines TRBV28 with TRBJ2-7; 8 bases match TRBD1. Trimming at V came to 5 bases and at J to 4 bases, leaving 7 bases not matched to a gene. The CDR3 totals 14 residues. Germline lookup yields CDR1 MDHEN and CDR2 SYDVKM. Here the CDR3 DNA reads TGTGCCAGCAGTCTCAGGGGGCAACGGTACGAGCAGTACTTC. This sequence encodes CASSLRGQRYEQYF. The full variable domain, its missing parts supplied by reference TRBV28 and TRBJ2-7, is DVKVTQSSRYLVKRTGEKVFLECVQDMDHENMFWYRQDPGLGLRLIYFSYDVKMKEKGDIPEGYSVSREKKERFSLILESASTNQTSMYLCASSLRGQRYEQYFGPGTRLTVT.

The V call is TRBV7-9, the J call TRBJ2-2, with TRBD2 identical over 8 bases. The CDR3 extends over 15 amino acids. With 5 bases clipped from V and 8 bases from J, the junction kept 10 bases outside the gene matches. Germline lookup yields CDR1 SEHNR and CDR2 FQNEAQ (reference sequence). The CDR3 sequence is CASSLSGTRFGELFF. For the CDR3, the DNA is TGTGCCAGCAGCCTTTCCGGGACTAGATTTGGGGAGCTGTTTTTT.

This clone was seen just once. The J gene is TRBJ1-2, the V gene TRBV30; 8 positions match TRBD1. With V trimmed by 2 bases and J by 6 bases, 8 bases remained unmatched. This CDR3 has 14 residues. Germline V gives CDR1 GTSNPN, CDR2 SVGIG (reference sequence). The CDR3 reads CAWSHDRGWDGYTF. In nucleotides, the CDR3 is TGTGCCTGGAGTCACGACAGGGGATGGGATGGCTACACCTTC.

The genes are TRBV10-3 and TRBJ1-2; TRBD1 matches at 8 bases. The CDR3 runs 14 residues. Trimming at V came to 6 bases and at J to 3 bases, leaving 6 bases not matched to a gene. Germline lookup yields CDR1 ENHRY and CDR2 SYGVKD. CDR3 sequence: CAIRPTGGDYGYTF. CDR3 DNA: TGTGCCATCAGGCCTACAGGGGGAGACTATGGCTACACCTTC.

This chain joins TRBV6-4 and TRBJ2-5; D is ambiguous. Trimming removed 11 bases at V and 5 bases at J, with 9 bases between. The CDR3 covers 10 residues. From germline, CDR1 is MRHNA and CDR2 SNTAGT. The chain's CDR3 is CASPRETQYF. CDR3 nucleotide sequence: TGTGCCTCACCCAGGGAGACCCAGTACTTC.

J is TRBJ2-1 and V is TRBV28; 9 bases agree with TRBD2. Germline V gene lookup returns CDR1 MDHEN and CDR2 SYDVKM. The length of the CDR3 is 19 residues. V lost 2 bases, J lost 1 base, and 12 bases stayed unmatched. The CDR3 here is CASSLGLAGPFQSYNEQFF. The CDR3 DNA reads as TGTGCCAGCAGTTTAGGCCTAGCGGGGCCGTTCCAATCCTACAATGAGCAGTTCTTC.

This clone was detected only a few times. This chain joins TRBV5-4 and TRBJ1-1; 10 bases line up with TRBD1. Looked up from germline, CDR1 is SGHNT and CDR2 is YYREEE (reference sequence). V trimming: 4 bases; J trimming: 6 bases; junction bases outside the gene matches: 3. The CDR3 length is 13 residues. The CDR3 here is CASSNGQGAEAFF. CDR3 nucleotides: TGTGCCAGCAGCAATGGACAGGGGGCTGAAGCTTTCTTT.

J is TRBJ2-7 and V is TRBV19, with TRBD1 as a possible D gene (6 bases). The CDR3 is 14 amino acids. CDR1 and CDR2 from the germline V gene are LNHDA and SQIVND (reference sequence). The germline V and J ends were trimmed by 3 bases and 0 bases, with 9 bases remaining between them. The CDR3 region is CASSITGSSYEQYF. CDR3 sequence (DNA): TGTGCCAGTAGTATTACAGGGAGCTCCTACGAGCAGTACTTC.

This chain joins TRBV10-3 and TRBJ2-7; possible D gene TRBD2, 6 bases. The CDR3 runs 15 residues. V was clipped by 0 bases and J by 5 bases, with 14 bases between them. The germline gives CDR1 ENHRY, CDR2 SYGVKD. CDR3 sequence reads: CAISESDRRGDEQYF. The CDR3, as DNA: TGTGCCATCAGTGAGTCGGATAGGCGGGGAGACGAGCAGTACTTC.

V is TRBV6-1 and J is TRBJ2-7; 7 positions agree with TRBD1. The CDR3 runs to 13 residues. From germline, CDR1 is MNHNS and CDR2 SASEGT. The J segment lost 4 bases and the V segment lost 5 bases, leaving 5 bases of the junction unmatched. The CDR3 loop reads CASSPSRGYEQYF. The CDR3 DNA reads TGTGCCAGCAGTCCGAGCAGGGGGTACGAGCAGTACTTC.

CDR3 sequence reads: CASSLMLGTSGGGELFF. The CDR3 region has the DNA TGTGCCAGCAGCTTAATGTTGGGGACCTCGGGGGGTGGGGAGCTGTTTTTT. V gene TRBV7-4 combines with J gene TRBJ1-3; 7 bases agree with TRBD2. The J call may be faulty, since TRBJ2-2 better matches the DNA end. The CDR3 length is 17 residues. The V gene's germline CDR1 is SGHVT and CDR2 SQSDAQ.

This chain joins TRBV6-5 and TRBJ1-1, with D hard to call. Germline V lookup: CDR1 MNHEY, CDR2 SVGAGI. With 2 bases removed from V and 2 bases from J, the gap between germline ends came to 9 bases. This CDR3 has 14 residues. CDR3 DNA: TGTGCCAGCAGTTACGAGGGTTTCAACACTGAAGCTTTCTTT. It yields the protein CASSYEGFNTEAFF.

The genes are TRBV7-3 and TRBJ2-5, with TRBD2 matching 9 bases. The CDR3 runs to 17 residues. The trim removed 3 bases at V and 1 base at J, leaving 9 bases unmatched. The V gene's germline CDR1 is SGHTA and CDR2 FQGTGA. DNA for the CDR3: TGTGCCAGCAGCTTGAGCGGGGCGGGGGGGGGCCAAGAGACCCAGTACTTC. This codes for CASSLSGAGGGQETQYF.

The chain combines TRBV7-2 with TRBJ2-7; D possibly corresponds to TRBD2 (5 bases). V dropped 1 base and J dropped 3 bases, with 13 bases sitting between them. Germline CDR1 reads SGHTA; CDR2 reads FQGNSA. The CDR3 is made up of 15 amino acids. CDR3 sequence: CASSLEPSSGYEQYF. CDR3 nucleotides: TGTGCCAGCAGCTTAGAACCGTCGAGCGGCTACGAGCAGTACTTC. Supplemented by reference TRBV7-2 and TRBJ2-7, the full variable domain reads GAGVSQSPSNKVTEKGKDVELRCDPISGHTALYWYRQSLGQGLEFLIYFQGNSAPDKSGLPSDRFSAERTGGSVSTLTIQRTQQEDSAVYLCASSLEPSSGYEQYFGPGTRLTVT.

The rearrangement uses TRBV28 and TRBJ2-7, with a tentative D call TRBD1 (6 bases). The V gene lost 7 bases and the J gene lost 3 bases, with 16 bases spanning the gap. CDR1 and CDR2 from the germline V gene are MDHEN and SYDVKM. CDR3 size: 14 residues. The CDR3 DNA follows: TGTGCCAGCAAAGGCCCAGGGACAATCTACGAGCAGTACTTC. This translates into CASKGPGTIYEQYF.

This clone has only one observation. The J gene is TRBJ2-1, the V gene TRBV19; TRBD2 agrees at 15 bases. CDR1 LNHDA and CDR2 SQIVND come from the germline V gene (reference sequence). This CDR3 comprises 16 residues. V lost 1 base and J lost 11; bases outside the gene matches: 6. CDR3 amino acids: CASSIARTSGGAKQFF. CDR3 nucleotide sequence: TGTGCCAGTAGTATAGCCCGGACTAGCGGGGGGGCTAAGCAGTTCTTC.

The gene calls are TRBV11-2 and TRBJ1-2; D unclear. Between the trimmed V and J ends, which lost 5 bases and 5 bases, there was a span of 21 bases. Germline loops: CDR1 SGHAT, CDR2 FQNNGV. The CDR3 loop spans 16 amino acids. The CDR3 region has the DNA TGTGCCAGCAGCCCCCCCCGCGCAGGCTTTACATATGGCTACACCTTC. Its translation is CASSPPRAGFTYGYTF.